This TCR beta chain was profiled in a study of shared clonotypes between healthy human individuals. Sequencing used immunoSEQ multiplex PCR; TCRdb keeps in-frame clones, though not all of them. The sample records about 1.5 million clones, 95% to 99% being singletons. The CDR3 has 16 residues. The V gene's germline CDR1 is LGHNA and CDR2 YNFKEQ. V was clipped by 0 bases and J by 2 bases; unmatched bases: 5. The V and J genes are TRBV4-2 and TRBJ2-7; 9 bases align to TRBD2. Sequencing was done on a sample of naive CD4+ T cells sorted from blood. Subset described: CD45RA+ positively selected. The receptor's source is a man younger than 45 in good health. The CDR3 reads CASSQDTASGTYEQYF. The CDR3 DNA is TGTGCCAGCAGCCAAGACACGGCTAGCGGGACCTACGAGCAGTACTTC.